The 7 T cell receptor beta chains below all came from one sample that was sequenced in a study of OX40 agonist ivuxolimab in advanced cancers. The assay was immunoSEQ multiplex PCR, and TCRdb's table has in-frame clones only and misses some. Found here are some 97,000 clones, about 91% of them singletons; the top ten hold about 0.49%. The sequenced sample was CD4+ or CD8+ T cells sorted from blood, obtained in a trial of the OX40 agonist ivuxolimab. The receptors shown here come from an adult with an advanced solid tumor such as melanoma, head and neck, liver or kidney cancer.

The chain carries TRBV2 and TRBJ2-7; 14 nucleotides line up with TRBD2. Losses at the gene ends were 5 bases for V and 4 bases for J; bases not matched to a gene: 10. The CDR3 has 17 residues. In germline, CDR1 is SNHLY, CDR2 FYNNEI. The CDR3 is CASSPNSRTSGRYEQYF. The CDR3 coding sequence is TGTGCCAGCAGTCCTAACTCAAGGACTAGCGGGAGGTACGAGCAGTACTTC.

CDR3 in amino acids: CAWSGLAGGYNEQFF. The CDR3 DNA sequence: TGTGCCTGGAGCGGACTAGCGGGAGGCTACAATGAGCAGTTCTTC. The chain has TRBV30 and TRBJ2-1, with 14 nucleotides matching TRBD2. The J segment lost 3 bases and the V segment lost 3 bases, leaving 1 base of the junction unmatched. The CDR3 consists of 15 residues. CDR1 and CDR2 (germline): GTSNPN, SVGIG (reference sequence).

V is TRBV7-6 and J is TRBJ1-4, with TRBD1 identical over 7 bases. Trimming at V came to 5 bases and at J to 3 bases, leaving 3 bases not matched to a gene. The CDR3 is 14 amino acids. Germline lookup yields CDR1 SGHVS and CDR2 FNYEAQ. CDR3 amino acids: CASSVQGPNEKLFF. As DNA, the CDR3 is TGTGCCAGCAGCGTACAGGGGCCTAATGAAAAACTGTTTTTT.

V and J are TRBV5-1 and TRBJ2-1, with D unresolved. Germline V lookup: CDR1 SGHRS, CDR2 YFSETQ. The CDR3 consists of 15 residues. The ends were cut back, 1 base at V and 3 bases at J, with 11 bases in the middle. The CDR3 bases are TGCGCCAGCAGCTTGACAGCCAGAGGCTACAATGAGCAGTTCTTC. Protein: CASSLTARGYNEQFF.

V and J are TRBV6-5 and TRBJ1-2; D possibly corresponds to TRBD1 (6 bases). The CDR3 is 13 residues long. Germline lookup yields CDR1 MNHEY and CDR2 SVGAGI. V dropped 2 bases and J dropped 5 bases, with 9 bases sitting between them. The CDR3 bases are TGTGCCAGCAGTTACGAGGACAGTTATGGCTACACCTTC. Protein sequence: CASSYEDSYGYTF.

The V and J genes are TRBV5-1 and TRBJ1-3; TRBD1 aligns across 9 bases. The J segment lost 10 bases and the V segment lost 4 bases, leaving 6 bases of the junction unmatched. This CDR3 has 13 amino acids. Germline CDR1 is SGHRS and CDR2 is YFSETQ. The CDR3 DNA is TGCGCCAGCAGCCCAAGGACAGGGGAAACCATATATTTT. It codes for CASSPRTGETIYF.

CDR3 DNA: TGTGCCAGCTCTCCTAGCGGCTCCTACGAGCAGTACTTC. Its translation is CASSPSGSYEQYF. The chain couples TRBV18 to TRBJ2-7, with 7 bases matching TRBD2. Trimming at V came to 6 bases and at J to 0 bases, leaving 2 bases not matched to a gene. From germline, CDR1 is KGHSH and CDR2 LQKENI. CDR3 length: 13 residues.